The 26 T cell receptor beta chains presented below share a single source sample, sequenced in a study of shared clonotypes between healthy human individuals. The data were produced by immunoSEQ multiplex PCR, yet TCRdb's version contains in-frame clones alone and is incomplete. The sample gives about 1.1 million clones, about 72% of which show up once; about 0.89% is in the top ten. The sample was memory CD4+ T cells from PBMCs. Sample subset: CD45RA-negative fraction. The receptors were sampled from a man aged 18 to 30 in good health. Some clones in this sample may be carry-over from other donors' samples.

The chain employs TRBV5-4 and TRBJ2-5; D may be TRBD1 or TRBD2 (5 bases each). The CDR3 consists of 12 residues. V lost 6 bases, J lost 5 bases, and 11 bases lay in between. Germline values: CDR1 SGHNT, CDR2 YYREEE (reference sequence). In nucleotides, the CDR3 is TGTGCCAGCAACTTTTGGGGGGAGACCCAGTACTTC. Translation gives CASNFWGETQYF.

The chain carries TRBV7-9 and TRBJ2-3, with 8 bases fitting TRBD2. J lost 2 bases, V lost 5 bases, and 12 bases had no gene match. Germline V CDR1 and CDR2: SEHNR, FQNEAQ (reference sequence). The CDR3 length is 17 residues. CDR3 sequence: CASSHGRGGPSTDTQYF. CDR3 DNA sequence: TGTGCCAGCAGCCACGGGAGGGGAGGGCCTTCCACAGATACGCAGTATTTT.

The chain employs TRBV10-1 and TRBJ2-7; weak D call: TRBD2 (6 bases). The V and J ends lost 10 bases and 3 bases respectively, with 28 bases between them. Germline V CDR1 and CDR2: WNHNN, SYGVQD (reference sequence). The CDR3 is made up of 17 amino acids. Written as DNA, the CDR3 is TGCGCCATCACAGGTCCTTCCGGACATGGGCGGGACTACGAGCAGTACTTC. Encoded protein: CAITGPSGHGRDYEQYF.

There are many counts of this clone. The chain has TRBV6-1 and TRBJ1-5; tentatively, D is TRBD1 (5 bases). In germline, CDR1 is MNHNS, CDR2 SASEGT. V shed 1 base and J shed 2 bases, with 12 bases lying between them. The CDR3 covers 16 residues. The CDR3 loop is CASSEEAGGGNQPQHF. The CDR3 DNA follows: TGTGCCAGCAGTGAAGAGGCCGGGGGGGGCAATCAGCCCCAGCATTTT.

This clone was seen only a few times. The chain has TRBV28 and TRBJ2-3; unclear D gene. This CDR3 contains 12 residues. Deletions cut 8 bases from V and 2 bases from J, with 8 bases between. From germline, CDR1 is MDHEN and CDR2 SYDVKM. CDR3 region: CASGQDTDTQYF. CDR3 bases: TGTGCCAGCGGGCAGGACACAGATACGCAGTATTTT. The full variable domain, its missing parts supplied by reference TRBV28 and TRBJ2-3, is DVKVTQSSRYLVKRTGEKVFLECVQDMDHENMFWYRQDPGLGLRLIYFSYDVKMKEKGDIPEGYSVSREKKERFSLILESASTNQTSMYLCASGQDTDTQYFGPGTRLTVL.

This chain's CDR3 is CSGHSGGGRIDTQYF. In DNA, the CDR3 is TGCAGCGGACATTCTGGTGGCGGGAGGATAGATACGCAGTATTTT. This chain links TRBV29-1 with TRBJ2-3, with 8 bases aligning to TRBD2. The CDR3 totals 15 residues. Germline V gene lookup returns CDR1 SQVTM and CDR2 ANQGSEA. The V segment lost 7 bases and the J segment 5 bases; nucleotides outside the gene matches: 14.

CDR3 coding DNA: TGTGCCAGCAGCTTATGGGCGGGAGGCCCAGATACGCAGTATTTT. This translates into CASSLWAGGPDTQYF. The chain is built from TRBV7-3 and TRBJ2-3; TRBD2 aligns across 8 bases. Germline V lookup: CDR1 SGHTA, CDR2 FQGTGA. V lost 2 bases to trimming and J lost 4 bases; unmatched junction nucleotides: 5. This CDR3 is built from 15 residues.

CDR3 nucleotides: TGTGCCAGCACCTCTAGGGTCGTCATAGCTAACTATGGCTACACCTTC. Translated, it gives CASTSRVVIANYGYTF. The chain is built from TRBV28 and TRBJ1-2; D uncertain. Germline V gene data show CDR1 as MDHEN and CDR2 as SYDVKM. This CDR3 has 16 residues. V was shortened by 7 bases and J by 0 bases, with 18 bases between the two germline ends.

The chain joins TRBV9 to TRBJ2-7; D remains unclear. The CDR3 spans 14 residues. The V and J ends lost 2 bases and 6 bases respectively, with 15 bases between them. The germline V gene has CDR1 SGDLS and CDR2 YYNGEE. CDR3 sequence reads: CASSVSGLGREQYF. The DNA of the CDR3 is TGTGCCAGCAGCGTTAGTGGTCTCGGGCGCGAGCAGTACTTC.

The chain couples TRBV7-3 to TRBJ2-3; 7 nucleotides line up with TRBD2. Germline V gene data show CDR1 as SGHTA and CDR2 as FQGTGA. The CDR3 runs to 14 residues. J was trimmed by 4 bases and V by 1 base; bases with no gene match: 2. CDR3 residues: CASSLKRGPDTQYF. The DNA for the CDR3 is TGTGCCAGCAGCTTAAAGCGGGGTCCAGATACGCAGTATTTT.

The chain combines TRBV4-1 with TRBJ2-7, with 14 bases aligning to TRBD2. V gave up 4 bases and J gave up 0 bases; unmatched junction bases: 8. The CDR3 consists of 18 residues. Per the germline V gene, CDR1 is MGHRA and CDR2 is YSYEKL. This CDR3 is CASSPGLAGARSSYEQYF. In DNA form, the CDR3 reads TGCGCCAGCAGCCCGGGACTAGCGGGAGCCAGGAGCTCCTACGAGCAGTACTTC.

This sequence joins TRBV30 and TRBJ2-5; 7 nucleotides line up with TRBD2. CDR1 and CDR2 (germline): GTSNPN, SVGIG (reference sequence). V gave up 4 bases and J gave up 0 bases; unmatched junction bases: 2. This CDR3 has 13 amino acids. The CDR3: CAWTSGYQETQYF. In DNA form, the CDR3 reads TGTGCCTGGACTAGCGGATACCAAGAGACCCAGTACTTC.

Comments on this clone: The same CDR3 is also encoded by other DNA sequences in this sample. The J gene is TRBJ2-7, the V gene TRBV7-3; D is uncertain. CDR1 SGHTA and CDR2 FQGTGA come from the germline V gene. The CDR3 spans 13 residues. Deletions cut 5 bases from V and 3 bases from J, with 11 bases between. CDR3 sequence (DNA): TGTGCCAGCAGCCGCAACCCCGGCTACGAGCAGTACTTC. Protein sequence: CASSRNPGYEQYF.

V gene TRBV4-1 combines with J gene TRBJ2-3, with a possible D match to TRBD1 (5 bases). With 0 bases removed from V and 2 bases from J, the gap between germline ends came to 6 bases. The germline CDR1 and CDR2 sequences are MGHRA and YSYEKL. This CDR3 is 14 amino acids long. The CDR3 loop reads CASSQDRDTDTQYF. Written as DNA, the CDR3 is TGCGCCAGCAGCCAAGACAGGGACACAGATACGCAGTATTTT.

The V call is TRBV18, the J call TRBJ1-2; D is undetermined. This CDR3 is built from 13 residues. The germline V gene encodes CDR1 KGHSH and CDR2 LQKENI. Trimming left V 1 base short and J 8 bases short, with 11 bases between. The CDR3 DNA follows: TGTGCCAGCTCACCACAAGTCTCGGAGGGCTACACCTTC. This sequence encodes CASSPQVSEGYTF.

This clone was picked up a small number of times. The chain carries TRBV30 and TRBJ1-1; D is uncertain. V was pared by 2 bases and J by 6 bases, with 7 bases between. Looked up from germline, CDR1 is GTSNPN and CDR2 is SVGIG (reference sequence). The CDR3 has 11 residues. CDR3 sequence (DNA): TGTGCCTGGAGTCCGGGAGCTGAAGCTTTCTTT. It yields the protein CAWSPGAEAFF.

CDR3 protein: CASSPSGLADTYEQYF. The CDR3 DNA follows: TGTGCCAGCAGTCCCTCCGGCCTAGCGGACACCTACGAGCAGTACTTC. V is TRBV28 and J is TRBJ2-7, with 7 bases matching TRBD2. The CDR3 sequence is 16 residues long. Germline V gene sequence: CDR1 MDHEN, CDR2 SYDVKM. V lost 5 bases, J lost 2 bases, and 12 bases stayed unmatched.

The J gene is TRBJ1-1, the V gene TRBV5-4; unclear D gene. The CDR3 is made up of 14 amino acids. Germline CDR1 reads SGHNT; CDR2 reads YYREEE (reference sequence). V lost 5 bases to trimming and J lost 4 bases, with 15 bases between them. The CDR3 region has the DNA TGTGCCAGCAGTCTCCTACGGGAGAGCACTGAAGCTTTCTTT. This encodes CASSLLRESTEAFF.

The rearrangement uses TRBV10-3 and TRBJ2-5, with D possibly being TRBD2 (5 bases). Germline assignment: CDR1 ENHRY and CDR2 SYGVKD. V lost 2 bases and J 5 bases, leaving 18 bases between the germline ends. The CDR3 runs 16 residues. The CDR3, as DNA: TGTGCCATCAGTGAGACCCAACCCGCCGGAGGCGAGACCCAGTACTTC. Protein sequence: CAISETQPAGGETQYF.

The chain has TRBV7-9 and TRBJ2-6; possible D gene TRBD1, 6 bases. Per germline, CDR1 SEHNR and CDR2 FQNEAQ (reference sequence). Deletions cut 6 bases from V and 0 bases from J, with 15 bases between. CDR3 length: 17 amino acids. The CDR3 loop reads CASRYSGTSSGANVLTF. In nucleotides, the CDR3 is TGTGCCAGCAGGTATTCCGGGACAAGCTCTGGGGCCAACGTCCTGACTTTC.

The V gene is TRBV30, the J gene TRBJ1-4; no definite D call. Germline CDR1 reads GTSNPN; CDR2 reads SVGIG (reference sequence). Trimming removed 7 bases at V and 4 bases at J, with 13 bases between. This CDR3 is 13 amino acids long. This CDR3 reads CAYAQVINEKLFF. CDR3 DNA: TGTGCCTACGCGCAGGTTATTAATGAAAAACTGTTTTTT. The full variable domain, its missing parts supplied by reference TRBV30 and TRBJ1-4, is SQTIHQWPATLVQPVGSPLSLECTVEGTSNPNLYWYRQAAGRGLQLLFYSVGIGQISSEVPQNLSASRPQDRQFILSSKKLLLSDSGFYLCAYAQVINEKLFFGSGTQLSVL.

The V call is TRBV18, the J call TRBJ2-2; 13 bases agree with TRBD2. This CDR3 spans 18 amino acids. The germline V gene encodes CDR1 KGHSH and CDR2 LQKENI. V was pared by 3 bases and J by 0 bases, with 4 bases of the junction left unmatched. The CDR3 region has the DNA TGTGCCAGCTCACCGTCGACTAGCGGGAGGACGAACACCGGGGAGCTGTTTTTT. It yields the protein CASSPSTSGRTNTGELFF.

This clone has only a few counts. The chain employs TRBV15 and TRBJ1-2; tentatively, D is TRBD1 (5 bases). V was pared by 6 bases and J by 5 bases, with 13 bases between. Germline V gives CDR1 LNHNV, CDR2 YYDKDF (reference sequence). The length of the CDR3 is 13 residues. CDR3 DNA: TGTGCCACCAGTCCTCCGGGACGTTATGGCTACACCTTC. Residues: CATSPPGRYGYTF.

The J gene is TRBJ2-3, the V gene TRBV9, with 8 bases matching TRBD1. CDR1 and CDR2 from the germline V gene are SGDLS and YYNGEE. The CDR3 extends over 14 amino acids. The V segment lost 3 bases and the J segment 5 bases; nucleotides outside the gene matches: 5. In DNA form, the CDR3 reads TGTGCCAGCAGCGCCCGACAGGGGATAGATACGCAGTATTTT. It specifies CASSARQGIDTQYF.

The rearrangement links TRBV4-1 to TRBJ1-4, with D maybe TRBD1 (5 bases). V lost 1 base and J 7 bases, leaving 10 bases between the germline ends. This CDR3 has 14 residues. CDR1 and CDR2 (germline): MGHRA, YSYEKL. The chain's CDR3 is CASSQGLRGEKLFF. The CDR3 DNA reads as TGCGCCAGCAGCCAAGGGTTAAGGGGTGAAAAACTGTTTTTT.

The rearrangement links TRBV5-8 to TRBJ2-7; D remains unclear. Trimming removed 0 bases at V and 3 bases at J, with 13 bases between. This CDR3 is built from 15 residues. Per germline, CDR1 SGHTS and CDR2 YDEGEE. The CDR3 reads CASSLGLRVHYEQYF. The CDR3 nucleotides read TGTGCCAGCAGCTTGGGCCTTCGGGTTCACTACGAGCAGTACTTC. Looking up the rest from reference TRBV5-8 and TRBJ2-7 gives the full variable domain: EAGVTQSPTHLIKTRGQQATLRCSPISGHTSVYWYQQALGLGLQFLLWYDEGEERNRGNFPPRFSGRQFPNYSSELNVNALELEDSALYLCASSLGLRVHYEQYFGPGTRLTVT.